This T cell receptor beta chain was recorded in a study of blood T cell repertoires in COVID-19. In the study overall: Collection of acute and convalescent COVID-19 samples took place in the United States, Italy and Spain. In each case, the material was cDNA or gDNA derived from T cells, B-cell-depleted T cells, or PBMCs.

The CDR3 extends over 16 amino acids. Germline CDR1 SGHRS, CDR2 YFSETQ. Unmatched junction bases numbered 6, after V lost 2 bases and J lost 4 bases. Authors' analysis steps: Reference gene primer amplification yielded estimated nucleated cell counts. Profiling relied on immunoSEQ multiplex PCR, and the TCRdb table lists in-frame clones only, not all of them. V and J calls and clone size are those listed in that table; D and trimming were worked out from the DNA. The sample includes around 84,000 clones, roughly 80% of them seen just once. The genes are TRBV5-1 and TRBJ2-5; 12 bases line up with TRBD1. The receptor was isolated from an elderly man with active or convalescent COVID-19. Sequencing was done on a sample of peripheral blood. The CDR3 loop reads CASSFGTGGGRETQYF. DNA of the CDR3: TGCGCCAGCAGCTTCGGGACAGGGGGCGGAAGAGAGACCCAGTACTTC.